This T cell receptor (beta chain) appears in the sequencing data of a study of response to subunit inactivated influenza vaccine. Broader study findings: There was a suggestion from the authors that each seasonal influenza vaccination recruits few new T cells.

Comment on this clonotype: Its antigen remains unidentified.

TCRdb re-analysed the RT-PCR reads in MiXCR, keeping a single row per CDR3 protein. Among roughly 500,000 distinct CDR3 sequences listed, approximately 24% were seen once. The CDR3 contains 17 residues. Germline CDR1 is SGHNT and CDR2 is YYREEE (reference sequence). Trimming shortened V by 1 base and J by 0 bases, and 16 bases separated the two germline ends. The sequencing used CD4+ T cells sorted from PBMCs, collected 5 days after vaccination. The genes are TRBV5-4 and TRBJ1-2; a possible D gene is TRBD1 (5 bases). This sequence originates from a man aged 45-60 years who received an inactivated influenza vaccine. The CDR3 spells CASSLLGRATSNYGYTF. DNA for the CDR3: TGTGCCAGCAGCTTGTTGGGCAGGGCCACTTCTAACTATGGCTACACCTTC.